This TCR beta chain emerged from a study of blood T cell repertoires in COVID-19. Study-level information: Sources were T cells, B-cell-depleted T cells, or PBMCs; the material itself was cDNA or gDNA.

TCRdb keeps only in-frame clones here, not all; method: immunoSEQ multiplex PCR. The sample shows some 320,000 clones, about 89% of them seen only once. The study recruited people aged about 18 to 89 years across 24 US areas. In assigning cohorts, the study relied on participant-reported clinical history. The V gene's germline CDR1 is MDHEN and CDR2 SYDVKM. The CDR3 extends over 17 amino acids. V shed 6 bases, J shed 0 bases, and the junction held 9 bases outside the gene matches. The chain combines TRBV28 with TRBJ1-1, with TRBD1 matching over 11 bases. The sample was PBMCs or T cells enriched from blood (not recorded which). This sequence originates from a woman in her twenties or thirties who had recovered from COVID-19. The CDR3: CASSPGQGVVMNTEAFF. The DNA of the CDR3 is TGTGCCAGCAGCCCGGGACAGGGGGTAGTCATGAACACTGAAGCTTTCTTT.